This passage covers 18 T cell receptor beta chains from one sample sequenced in a study of vaccination and CD4 T cells after COVID-19. Treatment defined: approximately nine-day PBMC culture with coronavirus spike peptide pools or control peptides (ViraFEST assay). Ahead of the COVID-19 pandemic (2011-2018), the CD4+ T cells of the unexposed donor were collected. Oncomine TCR Beta short-read sequencing was applied to DNA from cultured CD4+ T cells. In this case, cultured CD4+ T cells provided the extracted genomic DNA. TCRdb itself ran the PCR reads through MiXCR, one entry per CDR3 protein. The sample yields about 9,000 distinct CDR3 sequences, around 28% seen once. For these TCRs, the target antigens are not known. Sequences were obtained from CD4+ T cells from blood, cultured in vitro. These receptors were taken from a human donor in good health.

This clonotype occurred a few times. The rearrangement joins TRBV24-1 to TRBJ1-2; 7 nucleotides align to TRBD1. From germline, CDR1 is KGHDR and CDR2 SFDVKD. CDR3 size: 14 residues. V lost 1 base, J lost 4 bases, and 2 bases stayed unmatched. CDR3 DNA: TGTGCCACCAGTGATTTTGACAGGGTCTATGGCTACACCTTC. This translates into CATSDFDRVYGYTF.

The chain recombines TRBV6-1 with TRBJ1-5, with D uncertain. Germline CDR1 is MNHNS and CDR2 is SASEGT. The CDR3 totals 15 residues. V lost 4 bases, J lost 1 base, and 11 bases lay in between. In nucleotides, the CDR3 is TGTGCCAGCAGTGTGCAGGCTGGGAGCAATCAGCCCCAGCATTTT. Amino acid sequence: CASSVQAGSNQPQHF.

In its sample, this clonotype was seen a few times. This sequence joins TRBV5-4 and TRBJ2-5; D call uncertain. The CDR3 is 14 residues long. Trimming stripped 4 bases from V and 4 bases from J, with 14 bases between. CDR1 SGHNT and CDR2 YYREEE come from the germline V gene (reference sequence). CDR3 nucleotides: TGTGCCAGCAGCGGAATAGAGCTTGGAGAGACCCAGTACTTC. Translating it yields CASSGIELGETQYF. Supplemented by reference TRBV5-4 and TRBJ2-5, the full variable domain reads ETGVTQSPTHLIKTRGQQVTLRCSSQSGHNTVSWYQQALGQGPQFIFQYYREEENGRGNFPPRFSGLQFPNYSSELNVNALELDDSALYLCASSGIELGETQYFGPGTRLLVL.

V usage is TRBV7-9 and J usage is TRBJ1-3, with unresolved D. The CDR3 extends over 15 amino acids. CDR1 is SEHNR, CDR2 FQNEAQ, per germline (reference sequence). The V and J ends lost 3 bases and 4 bases respectively, with 13 bases between them. CDR3 in amino acids: CASSLPTRSGNTIYF. The CDR3 region has the DNA TGTGCCAGCAGCTTGCCCACACGGTCCGGAAACACCATATATTTT. Full variable domain (remainder filled in from reference TRBV7-9 and TRBJ1-3): DTGVSQNPRHKITKRGQNVTFRCDPISEHNRLYWYRQTLGQGPEFLTYFQNEAQLEKSRLLSDRFSAERPKGSFSTLEIQRTEQGDSAMYLCASSLPTRSGNTIYFGEGSWLTVV.

This clonotype ranks as medium-sized. V usage is TRBV20-1 and J usage is TRBJ1-6, with D possibly matching TRBD1 (6 bases). From germline, CDR1 is DFQATT and CDR2 SNEGSKA (reference sequence). The CDR3 contains 14 residues. The germline V and J ends were trimmed by 0 bases and 8 bases, with 11 bases remaining between them. The CDR3 sequence is CSAREGAGDSPLHF. The CDR3 DNA is TGCAGTGCTAGAGAGGGTGCAGGGGATTCACCCCTCCACTTT.

J is TRBJ1-5 and V is TRBV6-2 or TRBV6-3; D perhaps matches TRBD1 (5 bases). Deletions cut 2 bases from V and 7 bases from J, with 6 bases between. Germline V gives CDR1 MNHEY, CDR2 SVGEGT. The CDR3 consists of 12 residues. CDR3 DNA sequence: TGTGCCAGCAGTTACGGGGGGCAGCCCCAGCATTTT. Translating it yields CASSYGGQPQHF.

In this sample, this clonotype turned up a few times. This chain links TRBV20-1 with TRBJ2-3; TRBD1 matches at 7 bases. Germline lookup yields CDR1 DFQATT and CDR2 SNEGSKA (reference sequence). The CDR3 has 11 amino acids. V lost 0 bases, J lost 15 bases, and 6 bases stayed unmatched. This CDR3 is CSAREGGCEYF. DNA for the CDR3: TGCAGTGCTAGAGAAGGGGGCTGCGAATATTTT.

This rearrangement joins TRBV28 to TRBJ1-5; D remains unclear. The CDR3 is 12 residues long. Germline lookup yields CDR1 MDHEN and CDR2 SYDVKM. Trimming stripped 4 bases from V and 5 bases from J, with 6 bases between. The CDR3 nucleotides read TGTGCCAGCAGTTCGATGGATCAGCCCCAGCATTTT. Translated, it gives CASSSMDQPQHF.

This clonotype was seen a few times. V gene TRBV30 combines with J gene TRBJ2-5; D is unclear. The V gene's germline CDR1 is GTSNPN and CDR2 SVGIG (reference sequence). The CDR3 sequence is 12 residues long. The germline V and J ends were trimmed by 1 base and 4 bases, with 7 bases remaining between them. The CDR3 nucleotides read TGTGCCTGGAGTGCTAGTGGAGAGACCCAGTACTTC. This sequence encodes CAWSASGETQYF.

The genes are TRBV19 and TRBJ1-5, with 10 bases matching TRBD1. Trimming removed 8 bases from V and 0 bases from J; junction bases left unmatched: 10. In germline, CDR1 is LNHDA, CDR2 SQIVND (reference sequence). This CDR3 has 17 residues. In DNA, the CDR3 is TGTGCCAGTGGGGGGACAGGGGAAGTTGGTAGCAATCAGCCCCAGCATTTT. Amino acids: CASGGTGEVGSNQPQHF.

This clonotype came up a few times. The rearrangement links TRBV6-1 to TRBJ1-1; 8 nucleotides align to TRBD1. The CDR3 extends over 14 amino acids. Trimming took 8 bases from V and 6 from J; bases not matched to a gene: 11. CDR1 MNHNS and CDR2 SASEGT come from the germline V gene. As DNA, the CDR3 is TGTGCCAGCGGAAACAGGGGGGTTTGGGCTGAAGCTTTCTTT. Translation gives CASGNRGVWAEAFF.

The V and J genes are TRBV20-1 and TRBJ2-5, with TRBD2 matching over 12 bases. The CDR3 runs 14 residues. J was trimmed by 4 bases and V by 6 bases; bases with no gene match: 6. Germline-derived CDR1 and CDR2 are DFQATT and SNEGSKA (reference sequence). The CDR3, as DNA: TGCAGTGCCCAACTGGGACTAGCGGGAGAGACCCAGTACTTC. Protein: CSAQLGLAGETQYF.

Only a few counts were recorded for this clonotype. The V call is TRBV20-1, the J call TRBJ2-2, with D perhaps matching TRBD1 or TRBD2 (7 bases each). CDR1 and CDR2 from the germline V gene are DFQATT and SNEGSKA (reference sequence). This CDR3 contains 16 residues. The germline V and J ends were trimmed by 5 bases and 0 bases, with 16 bases remaining between them. The CDR3 is CSARHQGGANTGELFF. The DNA of the CDR3 is TGCAGTGCTCGCCACCAGGGGGGGGCGAACACCGGGGAGCTGTTTTTT.

The sample holds a few counts of this clonotype. The chain joins TRBV6-1 to TRBJ2-7, with 13 bases identical to TRBD2. V lost 2 bases, J lost 4 bases, and 14 bases stayed unmatched. From germline, CDR1 is MNHNS and CDR2 SASEGT. The CDR3 is 19 residues long. Here the CDR3 reads CASSERRGILAGGLYEQYF. CDR3 nucleotide sequence: TGTGCCAGCAGTGAAAGGAGGGGGATACTAGCGGGAGGGTTGTACGAGCAGTACTTC.

This clonotype was seen a few times. This rearrangement joins TRBV28 to TRBJ2-7, with 10 positions matching TRBD2. J gave up 6 bases and V 4 bases, and 18 bases lay outside the gene matches. The length of the CDR3 is 18 residues. Germline CDR1 reads MDHEN; CDR2 reads SYDVKM. The CDR3 DNA follows: TGTGCCAGCAGTTCTCCGTACACCCGCCTAGCGGGAGAGATCGAGCAGTACTTC. Its translation is CASSSPYTRLAGEIEQYF.

This clonotype was picked up a small number of times. This rearrangement joins TRBV19 to TRBJ2-1; TRBD1 or TRBD2 may be the D gene (5 bases each). Per germline, CDR1 LNHDA and CDR2 SQIVND (reference sequence). V lost 7 bases to trimming and J lost 8 bases, with 21 bases between them. The CDR3 is made up of 15 amino acids. CDR3 bases: TGTGCCAGTAAGGTATCCGGGGCTACTTTCCATGAGCAGTTCTTC. Translation gives CASKVSGATFHEQFF.

This clonotype was found a few times. This rearrangement joins TRBV6-1 to TRBJ1-5; a possible D gene is TRBD1 (5 bases). The CDR3 is 16 residues long. From germline, CDR1 is MNHNS and CDR2 SASEGT. V was cut by 4 bases and J by 5 bases, with 18 bases left in between. DNA for the CDR3: TGTGCCAGCAGTGCCCCGGGACGGAGGAAGGATCAGCCCCAGCATTTT. Encoded protein: CASSAPGRRKDQPQHF.

The genes are TRBV28 and TRBJ2-7; tentatively, D is TRBD2 (6 bases). This CDR3 is 15 amino acids long. V was cut by 5 bases and J by 0 bases, with 14 bases left in between. The germline gives CDR1 MDHEN, CDR2 SYDVKM. CDR3 protein: CASSPTSLSSYEQYF. DNA for the CDR3: TGTGCCAGCAGTCCCACTAGCCTAAGCTCCTACGAGCAGTACTTC.